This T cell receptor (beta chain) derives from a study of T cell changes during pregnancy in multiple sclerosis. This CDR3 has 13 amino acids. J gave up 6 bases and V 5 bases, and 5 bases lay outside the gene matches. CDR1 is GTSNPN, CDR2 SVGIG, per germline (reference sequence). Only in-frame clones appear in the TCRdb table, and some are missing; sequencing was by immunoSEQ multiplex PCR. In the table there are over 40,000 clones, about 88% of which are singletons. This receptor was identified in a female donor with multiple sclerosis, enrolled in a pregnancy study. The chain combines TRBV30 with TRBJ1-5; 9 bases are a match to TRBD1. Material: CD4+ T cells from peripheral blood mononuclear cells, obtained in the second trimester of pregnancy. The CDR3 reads CAWETGGGQPQHF. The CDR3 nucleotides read TGTGCCTGGGAAACAGGGGGCGGTCAGCCCCAGCATTTT.